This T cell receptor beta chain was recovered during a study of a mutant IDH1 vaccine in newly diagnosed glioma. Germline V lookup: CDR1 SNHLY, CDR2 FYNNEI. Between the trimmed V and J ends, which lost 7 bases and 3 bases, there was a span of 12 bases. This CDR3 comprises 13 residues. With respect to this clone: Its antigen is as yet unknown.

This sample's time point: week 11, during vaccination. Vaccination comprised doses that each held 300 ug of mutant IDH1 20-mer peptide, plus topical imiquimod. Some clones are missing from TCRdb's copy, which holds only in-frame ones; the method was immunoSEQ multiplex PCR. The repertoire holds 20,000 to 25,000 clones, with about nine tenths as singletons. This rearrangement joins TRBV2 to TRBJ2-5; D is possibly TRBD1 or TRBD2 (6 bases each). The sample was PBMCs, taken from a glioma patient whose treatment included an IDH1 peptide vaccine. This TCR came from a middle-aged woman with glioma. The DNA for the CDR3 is TGTGCCAGCAACGGGGGCAGAAAAGAGACCCAGTACTTC. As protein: CASNGGRKETQYF.